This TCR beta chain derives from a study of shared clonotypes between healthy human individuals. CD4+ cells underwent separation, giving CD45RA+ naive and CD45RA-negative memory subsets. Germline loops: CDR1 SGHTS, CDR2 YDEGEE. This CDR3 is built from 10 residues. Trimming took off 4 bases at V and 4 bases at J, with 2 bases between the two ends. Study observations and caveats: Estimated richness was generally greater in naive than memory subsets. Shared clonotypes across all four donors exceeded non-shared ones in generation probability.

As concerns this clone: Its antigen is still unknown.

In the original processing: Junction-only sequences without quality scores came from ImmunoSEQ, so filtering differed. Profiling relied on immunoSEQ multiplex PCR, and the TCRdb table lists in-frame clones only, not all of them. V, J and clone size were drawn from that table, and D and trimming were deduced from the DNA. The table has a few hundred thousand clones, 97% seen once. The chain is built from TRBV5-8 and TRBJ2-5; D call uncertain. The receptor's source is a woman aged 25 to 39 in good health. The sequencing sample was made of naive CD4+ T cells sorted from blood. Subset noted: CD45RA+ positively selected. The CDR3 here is CASSRETQYF. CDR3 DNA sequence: TGTGCCAGCAGCAGAGAGACCCAGTACTTC.